What follows are 11 T cell receptor beta chains derived from one specimen sequenced in a study of blood T cell repertoires in COVID-19. TCRdb's table, derived via immunoSEQ multiplex PCR, lists solely in-frame clones and lacks some. The table has 380,000 or so clones, 70% to 90% seen once. The sequenced sample was peripheral blood. The receptors were sampled from a man between 35 and 55 years old with acute or convalescent COVID-19.

This clone turned up a few times. The CDR3 sequence: CATSRGRTSGSTDTQYF. The CDR3 DNA follows: TGTGCCACCAGCAGAGGACGGACGTCGGGAAGCACAGATACGCAGTATTTT. V usage is TRBV15 and J usage is TRBJ2-3, with D possibly TRBD2 on 5 matching bases. From germline, CDR1 is LNHNV and CDR2 YYDKDF (reference sequence). The CDR3 runs to 17 residues. Trimming left V 1 base short and J 0 bases short, with 14 bases between.

The chain is built from TRBV6-5 and TRBJ1-1; 7 bases line up with TRBD1. CDR1 and CDR2 from the germline V gene are MNHEY and SVGAGI. The CDR3 is 14 amino acids. The V and J ends lost 5 bases and 0 bases, in that order; junction bases with no gene match: 3. For the CDR3, the DNA is TGTGCCAGCAGTCGCGGGACAGTGAACACTGAAGCTTTCTTT. Protein: CASSRGTVNTEAFF.

The chain is built from TRBV3-1 (or the pseudogene TRBV3-2) and TRBJ2-3; D might be TRBD1 (5 bases). CDR1 LGHDT and CDR2 YNNKEL come from the germline V gene (reference sequence). Trimming left V 0 bases short and J 6 bases short, with 10 bases between. The CDR3 totals 14 residues. CDR3 nucleotides: TGTGCCAGCAGCCAAGACAGGGATAGGGATACGCAGTATTTT. This gives the protein CASSQDRDRDTQYF.

The chain carries TRBV7-9 and TRBJ2-6, with D perhaps matching TRBD2 (5 bases). The CDR3 consists of 16 residues. V shed 8 bases and J shed 0 bases, with 14 bases lying between them. From germline, CDR1 is SEHNR and CDR2 FQNEAQ (reference sequence). Here the CDR3 DNA reads TGTGCCAGCGCCGATGGCGGGCGCTCTGGGGCCAACGTCCTGACTTTC. It specifies CASADGGRSGANVLTF.

The chain employs TRBV6-6 and TRBJ1-2; TRBD1 matches at 10 bases. Germline-derived CDR1 and CDR2 are MNHNY and SVGAGI (reference sequence). V lost 5 bases, J lost 2 bases, and 17 bases stayed unmatched. The length of the CDR3 is 19 residues. CDR3 nucleotides: TGTGCCAGCAGTCGGAACTCCGGGACAGGGGAGAGGAGCAACTATGGCTACACCTTC. It yields the protein CASSRNSGTGERSNYGYTF.

This sequence joins TRBV12-3 or TRBV12-4 and TRBJ2-1, with 12 bases matching TRBD1. The trim removed 6 bases at V and 9 bases at J, leaving 3 bases unmatched. The CDR3 has 13 residues. CDR3 coding DNA: TGTGCCAGCAGGGGGACAGGGGGCGGTGAGCAGTTCTTC. Its protein product is CASRGTGGGEQFF.

This CDR3 reads CASSVATSGALWAEQFF. CDR3 DNA sequence: TGTGCCAGCAGCGTAGCTACTAGCGGGGCCCTCTGGGCTGAGCAGTTCTTC. The V call is TRBV9, the J call TRBJ2-1; 10 nucleotides match TRBD2. The CDR3 covers 17 residues. Per germline, CDR1 SGDLS and CDR2 YYNGEE. With V trimmed by 0 bases and J by 9 bases, 12 bases remained unmatched. The full variable domain, in which reference TRBV9 and TRBJ2-1 provide the parts outside the CDR3, is DSGVTQTPKHLITATGQRVTLRCSPRSGDLSVYWYQQSLDQGLQFLIQYYNGEERAKGNILERFSAQQFPDLHSELNLSSLELGDSALYFCASSVATSGALWAEQFFGPGTRLTVL.

J is TRBJ2-3 and V is TRBV11-3, with 7 bases aligning to TRBD2. CDR1 is SGHNT and CDR2 is YENEEA in the germline V gene. CDR3 length: 16 residues. The ends lost 3 bases at V and 1 base at J; junction bases unmatched: 7. The CDR3 sequence: CASSLGPSGRTDTQYF. The CDR3 coding sequence is TGTGCCAGCAGCTTGGGGCCTAGCGGCCGCACAGATACGCAGTATTTT.

This clone showed up just once. The V gene is TRBV5-4, the J gene TRBJ2-1, with 9 bases identical to TRBD1. The CDR3 runs to 15 residues. The germline V gene encodes CDR1 SGHNT and CDR2 YYREEE (reference sequence). Trimming removed 5 bases from V and 3 bases from J; junction bases left unmatched: 6. The CDR3 loop is CASSVDRGVYNEQFF. The CDR3 region has the DNA TGTGCCAGCAGTGTGGACAGGGGAGTCTACAATGAGCAGTTCTTC.

V and J are TRBV19 and TRBJ2-5, with D perhaps TRBD2 (5 bases). Per the germline V gene, CDR1 is LNHDA and CDR2 is SQIVND (reference sequence). The CDR3 is 14 residues long. V lost 3 bases and J lost 1, with 9 bases in between. CDR3 in DNA: TGTGCCAGTAGTATTAGGGAGACCCAAGAGACCCAGTACTTC. It yields the protein CASSIRETQETQYF.

CDR3 nucleotide sequence: TGTGCCAGCAGTTTGCGCCCCGGGACAGGTAGTGGCTACACCTTC. Amino acids: CASSLRPGTGSGYTF. The chain couples TRBV27 to TRBJ1-2, with 8 bases aligning to TRBD1. Germline trimming cut 3 bases from V and 7 bases from J; bases unmatched to any gene: 10. The CDR3 contains 15 residues. Per germline, CDR1 MNHEY and CDR2 SMNVEV (reference sequence).